One sample yielded the 22 T cell receptor beta chains listed below, sequenced in a study of beta chain features in type 1 diabetes. The isolated RNA, all of it, was reverse transcribed, so expressed TCRB transcripts were what got sequenced. This table comes from immunoSEQ multiplex PCR, and its TCRdb copy is limited to in-frame clones, with some not included. The sample includes fewer than 20,000 clones, about 55% seen only once; the top ten take around 0.5%. Sequences were obtained from stem cell memory CD4+ T cells from blood. The receptors were sampled from a woman younger than 35 in good health.

The chain joins TRBV9 to TRBJ2-7; 8 bases fit TRBD1. CDR1 and CDR2 from the germline V gene are SGDLS and YYNGEE. The CDR3 has 14 amino acids. The J segment lost 3 bases and the V segment lost 4 bases, leaving 6 bases of the junction unmatched. The CDR3 is CASSSGTGNYEQYF. The CDR3 DNA is TGTGCCAGCAGCTCCGGGACAGGAAACTACGAGCAGTACTTC.

This clone was seen only a few times. This rearrangement joins TRBV7-2 to TRBJ2-1, with 7 bases matching TRBD2. The CDR3 is made up of 16 amino acids. V was clipped by 2 bases and J by 4 bases; unmatched bases: 8. CDR1 is SGHTA and CDR2 is FQGNSA in the germline V gene. CDR3 protein: CASSLYASGEYNEQFF. The CDR3 DNA reads TGTGCCAGCAGCTTATATGCTAGCGGAGAGTACAATGAGCAGTTCTTC.

The chain couples TRBV18 to TRBJ1-6; TRBD1 might be the D (5 bases). The germline V gene encodes CDR1 KGHSH and CDR2 LQKENI. The V end lost 6 bases, the J end lost 0 bases, and 24 bases lay between the germline ends. The CDR3 runs 20 residues. DNA for the CDR3: TGTGCCAGCTCCCCCAGTGCGGGACGGACGAATTTCTCCTATAATTCACCCCTCCACTTT. Translation: CASSPSAGRTNFSYNSPLHF.

This clone was recorded once. This rearrangement joins TRBV30 to TRBJ2-1, with 9 bases matching TRBD2. This CDR3 is 15 amino acids long. CDR1 is GTSNPN and CDR2 is SVGIG in the germline V gene (reference sequence). V trimming: 2 bases; J trimming: 0 bases; junction bases outside the gene matches: 2. This chain's CDR3 is CAWSWRGGSYNEQFF. The CDR3 DNA sequence: TGTGCCTGGAGTTGGCGGGGGGGCTCCTACAATGAGCAGTTCTTC.

Only a few counts were recorded for this clone. The chain has TRBV30 and TRBJ2-5; D perhaps matches TRBD2 (6 bases). The CDR3 runs 13 residues. V was cut by 3 bases and J by 0 bases, with 8 bases left in between. The germline V gene has CDR1 GTSNPN and CDR2 SVGIG (reference sequence). The CDR3 is CAWSGGYQETQYF. The CDR3 DNA sequence: TGTGCCTGGAGCGGGGGATACCAAGAGACCCAGTACTTC.

V is TRBV9 and J is TRBJ2-2; a possible D gene is TRBD2 (6 bases). CDR1 is SGDLS and CDR2 is YYNGEE in the germline V gene. V was cut by 4 bases and J by 1 base, with 14 bases left in between. The CDR3 has 16 residues. Written as DNA, the CDR3 is TGTGCCAGCAGCCCTACGGGGCGGGGGAACACCGGGGAGCTGTTTTTT. Translated: CASSPTGRGNTGELFF.

This clone was counted a few times. The CDR3 nucleotides are TGCGCCAGCAGCCAAGTAGGGGGCGAAGAGACCCAGTACTTC. This codes for CASSQVGGEETQYF. The chain couples TRBV4-1 to TRBJ2-5; 7 positions match TRBD1. From germline, CDR1 is MGHRA and CDR2 YSYEKL. CDR3 size: 14 residues. V shed 1 base and J 3 bases; nucleotides not matched to a gene: 2.

This clone was observed once. This chain links TRBV7-6 with TRBJ1-3; D call uncertain. CDR1 and CDR2 (germline): SGHVS, FNYEAQ. The CDR3 has 17 amino acids. The V and J ends lost 1 base and 0 bases respectively, with 13 bases between them. The CDR3 nucleotides read TGTGCCAGCAGCTTAGTGTCGCAGATAAGCTCTGGAAACACCATATATTTT. Protein sequence: CASSLVSQISSGNTIYF. Looking up the rest from reference TRBV7-6 and TRBJ1-3 gives the full variable domain: GAGVSQSPRYKVTKRGQDVALRCDPISGHVSLYWYRQALGQGPEFLTYFNYEAQQDKSGLPNDRFSAERPEGSISTLTIQRTEQRDSAMYRCASSLVSQISSGNTIYFGEGSWLTVV.

The rearrangement joins TRBV30 to TRBJ2-2; 14 bases are a match to TRBD2. Germline CDR1 is GTSNPN and CDR2 is SVGIG (reference sequence). CDR3 length equals 18 residues. The trim removed 4 bases at V and 1 base at J, leaving 8 bases unmatched. The CDR3 spells CAWKSGTSGSRNTGELFF. The CDR3 DNA is TGTGCCTGGAAATCCGGGACTAGCGGGAGCAGGAACACCGGGGAGCTGTTTTTT.

The rearrangement joins TRBV6-5 to TRBJ1-2, with D tentatively TRBD1 (5 bases). This CDR3 is built from 14 residues. Per germline, CDR1 MNHEY and CDR2 SVGAGI. Trimming cost V 7 bases and J 0 bases, with 12 bases left between them. The CDR3 sequence is CASNWGRTNYGYTF. CDR3 nucleotide sequence: TGTGCCAGCAATTGGGGCAGAACTAACTATGGCTACACCTTC.

The chain links TRBV7-9 to TRBJ2-2; 7 bases are a match to TRBD2. This CDR3 spans 14 amino acids. The ends lost 3 bases at V and 4 bases at J; junction bases unmatched: 2. Germline V gene sequence: CDR1 SEHNR, CDR2 FQNEAQ (reference sequence). For the CDR3, the DNA is TGTGCCAGCAGCTTTCCGGGGGGCACCGGGGAGCTGTTTTTT. Amino acid sequence: CASSFPGGTGELFF.

V is TRBV6-5 and J is TRBJ1-5, with no clear D. Germline CDR1 reads MNHEY; CDR2 reads SVGAGI. There are 13 residues in the CDR3. The V end was cut by 0 bases, the J end by 9 bases, with 9 bases between. The CDR3 is CASSYSAGLPQHF. Here the CDR3 DNA reads TGTGCCAGCAGTTACTCGGCGGGATTGCCCCAGCATTTT.

The J gene is TRBJ2-1, the V gene TRBV5-1; 9 positions match TRBD2. V gave up 6 bases and J gave up 7 bases; unmatched junction bases: 11. The CDR3 has 15 residues. CDR1 is SGHRS, CDR2 YFSETQ, per germline. CDR3 sequence: CASIKVAGAGNEQFF. For the CDR3, the DNA is TGCGCCAGCATCAAGGTAGCGGGAGCGGGGAATGAGCAGTTCTTC.

The V call is TRBV27, the J call TRBJ1-3; TRBD1 aligns across 10 bases. The CDR3 sequence is 15 residues long. J gave up 7 bases and V 6 bases, and 9 bases lay outside the gene matches. Germline CDR1 and CDR2: MNHEY and SMNVEV (reference sequence). CDR3 nucleotide sequence: TGTGCCAGCAGCTTAAAACCGGGACAGGGGAACACCATATATTTT. It translates to CASSLKPGQGNTIYF.

This clone was detected only a few times. This CDR3 is CASSPSAGGGNEQFF. The CDR3, as DNA: TGTGCCAGCAGCCCCTCGGCGGGAGGAGGCAATGAGCAGTTCTTC. The V call is TRBV5-4, the J call TRBJ2-1; 8 bases map to TRBD2. Germline lookup yields CDR1 SGHNT and CDR2 YYREEE (reference sequence). Trimming took 4 bases from V and 6 from J; bases not matched to a gene: 9. The CDR3 spans 15 residues.

This clone has just a few counts. The gene calls are TRBV7-8 and TRBJ2-5; D is undetermined. Germline V gives CDR1 SGHVS, CDR2 FQNEAQ. Trimming shortened V by 2 bases and J by 5 bases, and 6 bases separated the two germline ends. The CDR3 covers 12 residues. In DNA form, the CDR3 reads TGTGCCAGCAGCTTAAAACGGGAGACCCAGTACTTC. Translating gives CASSLKRETQYF.

The chain recombines TRBV5-1 with TRBJ1-1; no clear D gene. The germline V and J ends were trimmed by 0 bases and 4 bases, with 7 bases remaining between them. The CDR3 is made up of 13 amino acids. Germline V gives CDR1 SGHRS, CDR2 YFSETQ. The CDR3 here is CASSLGRGTEAFF. In DNA, the CDR3 is TGCGCCAGCAGCTTGGGCCGGGGCACTGAAGCTTTCTTT.

This clone has a handful of counts. The chain recombines TRBV30 with TRBJ2-3, with 7 bases matching TRBD2. V was pared by 2 bases and J by 2 bases, with 4 bases of the junction left unmatched. The length of the CDR3 is 14 residues. CDR1 and CDR2 from the germline V gene are GTSNPN and SVGIG (reference sequence). CDR3 sequence (DNA): TGTGCCTGGAGTCACGGACTAGACACAGATACGCAGTATTTT. This sequence encodes CAWSHGLDTDTQYF.

V gene TRBV5-1 combines with J gene TRBJ2-2, with D possibly TRBD1 on 6 matching bases. Germline assignment: CDR1 SGHRS and CDR2 YFSETQ. The CDR3 extends over 15 amino acids. The V end lost 1 base, the J end lost 2 bases, and 9 bases lay between the germline ends. DNA for the CDR3: TGCGCCAGCAGCTTGTCAGGGGACAACACCGGGGAGCTGTTTTTT. Its protein product is CASSLSGDNTGELFF. Using reference TRBV5-1 and TRBJ2-2 for the parts outside the CDR3, the full variable domain is KAGVTQTPRYLIKTRGQQVTLSCSPISGHRSVSWYQQTPGQGLQFLFEYFSETQRNKGNFPGRFSGRQFSNSRSEMNVSTLELGDSALYLCASSLSGDNTGELFFGEGSRLTVL.

V gene TRBV5-1 combines with J gene TRBJ2-5; unclear D gene. The CDR3 runs to 12 residues. The V gene's germline CDR1 is SGHRS and CDR2 YFSETQ. V was pared by 0 bases and J by 2 bases, with 2 bases between. The CDR3 bases are TGCGCCAGCAGCTTGGCACAAGAGACCCAGTACTTC. Amino acid sequence: CASSLAQETQYF.

J is TRBJ2-5 and V is TRBV18; possibly TRBD1 for D (5 bases). The V gene's germline CDR1 is KGHSH and CDR2 LQKENI. Trimming took 0 bases from V and 5 from J, leaving 10 bases between them. This CDR3 is 14 amino acids long. The CDR3 spells CASSPPSRAETQYF. In DNA form, the CDR3 reads TGTGCCAGCTCACCACCGTCCAGGGCGGAGACCCAGTACTTC.

Concerning this clone itself: Germline is not matched at one junction end, which may reflect a read error. The genes are TRBV7-9 and TRBJ2-7; perhaps TRBD1 as D (6 bases). The CDR3 totals 16 residues. The germline CDR1 and CDR2 sequences are SEHNR and FQNEAQ (reference sequence). CDR3 residues: CASSAIQGREAYEQHF. CDR3 DNA: TGTGCCAGCAGCGCAATACAGGGAAGAGAGGCCTACGAGCAGCACTTC. Supplemented by reference TRBV7-9 and TRBJ2-7, the full variable domain reads DTGVSQNPRHKITKRGQNVTFRCDPISEHNRLYWYRQTLGQGPEFLTYFQNEAQLEKSRLLSDRFSAERPKGSFSTLEIQRTEQGDSAMYLCASSAIQGREAYEQHFGPGTRLTVT.